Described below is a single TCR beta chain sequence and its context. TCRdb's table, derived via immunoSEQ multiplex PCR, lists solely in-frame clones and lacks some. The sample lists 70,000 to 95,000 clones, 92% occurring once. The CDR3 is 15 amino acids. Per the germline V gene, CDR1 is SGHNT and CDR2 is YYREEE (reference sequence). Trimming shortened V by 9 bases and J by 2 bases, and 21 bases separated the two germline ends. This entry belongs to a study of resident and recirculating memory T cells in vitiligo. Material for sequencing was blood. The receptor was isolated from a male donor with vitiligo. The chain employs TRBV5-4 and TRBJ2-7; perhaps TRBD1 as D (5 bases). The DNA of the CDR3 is TGTGCCACCCAGGGTAGTTTAACCGGCGCCTACGAGCAGTACTTC. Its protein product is CATQGSLTGAYEQYF.